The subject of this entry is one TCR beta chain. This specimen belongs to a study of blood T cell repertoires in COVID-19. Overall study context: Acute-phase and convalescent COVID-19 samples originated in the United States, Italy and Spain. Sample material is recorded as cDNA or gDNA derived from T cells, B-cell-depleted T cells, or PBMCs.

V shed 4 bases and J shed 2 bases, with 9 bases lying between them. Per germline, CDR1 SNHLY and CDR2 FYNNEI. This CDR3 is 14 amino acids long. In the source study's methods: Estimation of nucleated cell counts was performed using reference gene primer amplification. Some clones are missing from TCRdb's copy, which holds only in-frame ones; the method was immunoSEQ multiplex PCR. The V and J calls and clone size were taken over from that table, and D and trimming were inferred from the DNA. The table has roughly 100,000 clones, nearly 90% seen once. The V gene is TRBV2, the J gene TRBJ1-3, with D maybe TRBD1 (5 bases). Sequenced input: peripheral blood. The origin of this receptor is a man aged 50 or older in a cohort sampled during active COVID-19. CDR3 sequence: CASSVGGTGNTIYF. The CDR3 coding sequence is TGTGCCAGCAGTGTCGGGGGTACTGGAAACACCATATATTTT.